Below, 8 T cell receptor beta chains from the same sample are listed, as sequenced in a study of T cell changes during pregnancy in multiple sclerosis. Data came from immunoSEQ multiplex PCR; TCRdb stores just in-frame clones and leaves some out. The sample lists under 55,000 clones, approximately 92% occurring once. This material consisted of CD4+ T cells from peripheral blood mononuclear cells, taken in the third trimester of pregnancy. The receptor set was obtained from a female donor with multiple sclerosis, enrolled in a pregnancy study.

Note on this clone: Sequence at one end of the junction differs from germline and may be a read error. The chain recombines TRBV5-1 with TRBJ2-5, with 14 bases aligning to TRBD2. The CDR3 totals 15 residues. Per germline, CDR1 SGHRS and CDR2 YFSETQ. CDR3 DNA: TGCGCCAGCAGCTTGGCCGTGACTAGCGGGGGGGTAAGTGACTTC. Residues: CASSLAVTSGGVSDF.

This chain joins TRBV10-3 and TRBJ1-1, with 10 nucleotides matching TRBD1. The CDR3 runs 18 residues. The germline CDR1 and CDR2 sequences are ENHRY and SYGVKD. The V segment lost 1 base and the J segment 2 bases; nucleotides outside the gene matches: 10. Here the CDR3 DNA reads TGTGCCATCAGTGAGTATCGGACAGGGGGATCTTCAAACACTGAAGCTTTCTTT. Its translation is CAISEYRTGGSSNTEAFF.

The genes are TRBV7-2 and TRBJ1-1; TRBD1 agrees at 8 bases. V was pared by 3 bases and J by 6 bases, with 6 bases of the junction left unmatched. CDR1 is SGHTA, CDR2 FQGNSA, per germline. CDR3 length equals 14 residues. The CDR3 loop is CASSLQGAGAEAFF. DNA for the CDR3: TGTGCCAGCAGCTTGCAGGGGGCGGGGGCTGAAGCTTTCTTT.

V and J are TRBV28 and TRBJ1-3; the D gene is possibly TRBD1 (6 bases). In germline, CDR1 is MDHEN, CDR2 SYDVKM. The CDR3 length is 14 residues. Trimming took off 6 bases at V and 0 bases at J, with 9 bases between the two ends. The CDR3 loop reads CASSRGGSGNTIYF. Written as DNA, the CDR3 is TGTGCCAGCAGCCGAGGGGGCTCTGGAAACACCATATATTTT.

The chain joins TRBV5-5 to TRBJ2-3, with 12 bases identical to TRBD2. CDR1 and CDR2 from the germline V gene are SGHKS and YYEKEE (reference sequence). V shed 4 bases and J 2 bases; nucleotides not matched to a gene: 5. The CDR3 covers 16 residues. CDR3 protein: CASSGGLAGPTDTQYF. CDR3 DNA: TGTGCCAGCAGCGGGGGACTAGCGGGTCCCACAGATACGCAGTATTTT.

The rearrangement links TRBV11-1 to TRBJ2-2, with D maybe TRBD2 (6 bases). This CDR3 is 16 amino acids long. Trimming pared 5 bases from V and 6 bases from J, leaving 19 bases between. The V gene's germline CDR1 is SGHAT and CDR2 FQDESV (reference sequence). The CDR3 nucleotides read TGTGCCAGCAGCCCCCTCCCGGGGGTTGTCCCCGGGGAGCTGTTTTTT. This gives the protein CASSPLPGVVPGELFF.

V is TRBV19 and J is TRBJ1-2; TRBD1 aligns across 8 bases. Looked up from germline, CDR1 is LNHDA and CDR2 is SQIVND (reference sequence). The J segment lost 5 bases and the V segment lost 8 bases, leaving 4 bases of the junction unmatched. The length of the CDR3 is 12 residues. CDR3 sequence (DNA): TGTGCCAGTGGGGACAGGTTGTATGGCTACACCTTC. Its protein product is CASGDRLYGYTF.

The chain uses TRBV12-5 and TRBJ2-7; 10 bases are a match to TRBD2. The V and J ends lost 5 bases and 7 bases, in that order; junction bases with no gene match: 5. CDR3 length: 13 amino acids. Germline V gene lookup returns CDR1 LGHNT and CDR2 FRNRAP. Here the CDR3 reads CASGHGTSDEQYF. CDR3 nucleotide sequence: TGTGCTAGTGGTCACGGGACTAGCGATGAGCAGTACTTC.